This paragraph covers one T cell receptor (beta chain) sequence. Its antigen is currently unknown. This entry belongs to a study of shared clonotypes between healthy human individuals. Broader study findings: Few donors limited the genetic and exposure-history diversity represented. Between a handful of donors, naive CD4 clonotypes were shared at a level of about 5%. What rarefaction showed was incomplete sorted-subset sequencing despite large depth. Tissues were not sampled, only blood, and their repertoires likely differ.

The CDR3 is made up of 15 amino acids. The V end lost 3 bases, the J end lost 4 bases, and 15 bases lay between the germline ends. Germline values: CDR1 KGHSH, CDR2 LQKENI. Generated by immunoSEQ multiplex PCR, the TCRdb table keeps only in-frame clones and is missing some. The sample yields more than 1,200,000 clones, around 98.5% seen once. This TCR was sampled from a man aged 25 to 45 in good health. The sequenced material came from naive CD4+ T cells sorted from blood. Subset of the sample: CD45RA+ positively selected. The chain employs TRBV18 and TRBJ2-5; tentatively, D is TRBD2 (6 bases). DNA of the CDR3: TGTGCCAGCTCACCTCGGGAGCGGGCTCGAGAGACCCAGTACTTC. It translates to CASSPRERARETQYF.